A selection of T cell receptor beta chains follows, all from one sample in a study of blood T cell repertoires in COVID-19. The table came from immunoSEQ multiplex PCR; TCRdb's copy has only in-frame clones and leaves some out. The profile shows 95,000 to 120,000 clones, less than 85% of them singletons. Material for sequencing was peripheral blood. These receptors originate from a woman in her forties with acute or convalescent COVID-19. Both conserved end residues are part of each CDR3. A D gene is named only where the DNA matches it firmly. A clone size is listed for some rows: how often the clone was seen (once, few, many), or a class if it is expanded.

j_call	d_call	v_call	clone_size	cdr3_aa	cdr3_nt
TRBJ2-1	.	TRBV7-2	few	CASSLSVKEQFF	TGTGCCAGCAGCTTATCGGTAAAGGAGCAGTTCTTC
TRBJ2-1	TRBD2	TRBV7-6	.	CASTIAGGYNEQFF	TGTGCCAGCACAATAGCGGGGGGGTACAATGAGCAGTTCTTC
TRBJ1-2	TRBD1	TRBV2	.	CASSRTGGGANYGYTF	TGTGCCAGCAGTCGGACAGGGGGAGGGGCTAACTATGGCTACACCTTC
TRBJ2-2	.	TRBV2	medium-sized	CASSSGSNTGELFF	TGTGCCAGCAGTAGCGGGTCCAACACCGGGGAGCTGTTTTTT
TRBJ2-3	.	TRBV7-2	few	CASSLAGTSTDTQYF	TGTGCCAGCAGCTTAGCCGGGACTAGCACAGATACGCAGTATTTT
TRBJ2-1	TRBD2	TRBV5-1	.	CASRLLSGGIYNEQFF	TGCGCCAGCCGTCTCCTGAGCGGGGGAATCTACAATGAGCAGTTCTTC
TRBJ2-2	.	TRBV3-1/TRBV3-2	.	CASRTGPGGELFF	TGTGCCAGCAGAACAGGTCCTGGCGGGGAGCTGTTTTTT
TRBJ2-3	TRBD2	TRBV4-1	once	CASRGSSGGYDTQYF	TGCGCCAGCAGGGGGTCTAGCGGGGGGTATGATACGCAGTATTTT
TRBJ1-3	TRBD1	TRBV9	.	CASSAGQGLENTIYF	TGTGCCAGCAGCGCGGGACAGGGATTGGAAAACACCATATATTTT
TRBJ2-7	.	TRBV5-5	.	CASSSTDSYEQYF	TGTGCCAGCAGCTCAACAGACTCCTACGAGCAGTACTTC
TRBJ2-1	TRBD1	TRBV19	.	CASKYRGNEQFF	TGTGCCAGTAAATACAGGGGAAATGAGCAGTTCTTC
TRBJ2-3	.	TRBV7-2	.	CASHTRGGPSTDTQYF	TGTGCCAGCCATACTCGCGGGGGCCCTAGCACAGATACGCAGTATTTT
TRBJ2-5	TRBD2	TRBV6-2/TRBV6-3	.	CASSPTRLAGGTQYF	TGTGCCAGCAGCCCTACCCGACTAGCGGGGGGGACCCAGTACTTC
TRBJ2-5	.	TRBV4-1	.	CASSLGSAPQETQYF	TGCGCCAGCAGCCTCGGCAGCGCCCCACAAGAGACCCAGTACTTC
TRBJ1-2	.	TRBV15	.	CATSWGRGYGYTF	TGTGCCACCAGCTGGGGAAGGGGGTATGGCTACACCTTC
TRBJ1-2	TRBD1	TRBV6-5	.	CASRSSTGARGYTF	TGTGCCAGCAGATCCTCGACAGGGGCCCGGGGTTACACCTTC
TRBJ2-3	TRBD2	TRBV27	.	CASSSKRGHTDTQYF	TGTGCCAGCAGTTCGAAGCGGGGTCACACAGATACGCAGTATTTT
TRBJ1-2	.	TRBV28	once	CASSLSGRDYGYTF	TGTGCCAGCAGTTTATCTGGGCGGGACTATGGCTACACCTTC
TRBJ2-2	.	TRBV19	.	CASKDKNTGELFF	TGTGCCAGTAAGGACAAAAACACCGGGGAGCTGTTTTTT
TRBJ1-2	TRBD1	TRBV9	.	CASSGGQGRYGYTF	TGTGCCAGCAGCGGTGGACAGGGGCGGTATGGCTACACCTTC
TRBJ2-1	TRBD2	TRBV11-1	few	CASSLVAGGSYNEQFF	TGTGCCAGCAGCTTAGTGGCGGGGGGCTCCTACAATGAGCAGTTCTTC
TRBJ2-5	TRBD2	TRBV3-1/TRBV3-2	few	CASSWGGQETQYF	TGTGCCAGCTCCTGGGGGGGGCAAGAGACCCAGTACTTC
TRBJ2-1	.	TRBV20-1	.	CSASGIGGEQFF	TGCAGTGCTAGTGGGATAGGAGGTGAGCAGTTCTTC
TRBJ2-2	TRBD2	TRBV10-1	once	CASSAGGSNTGELFF	TGCGCCAGCAGCGCGGGGGGTTCGAACACCGGGGAGCTGTTTTTT
TRBJ1-2	TRBD1	TRBV6-2/TRBV6-3	.	CASSRQGRGYTF	TGTGCCAGCAGTAGACAGGGACGAGGCTACACCTTC
TRBJ2-3	.	TRBV11-2	.	CASSLPQTASTDTQYF	TGTGCCAGCAGCTTACCACAGACAGCTAGCACAGATACGCAGTATTTT
TRBJ2-5	TRBD2	TRBV27	.	CASSPLAGGPRGTQYF	TGTGCCAGCAGTCCACTAGCGGGGGGGCCAAGGGGGACCCAGTACTTC
TRBJ1-5	.	TRBV28	.	CASSLIGESGQPQHF	TGTGCCAGCAGTTTAATCGGGGAATCAGGTCAGCCCCAGCATTTT
TRBJ1-5	TRBD1	TRBV28	many	CASSSDRMGQPQHF	TGTGCCAGCAGTTCGGACAGGATGGGTCAGCCCCAGCATTTT
TRBJ2-7	TRBD1	TRBV2	.	CARRQGAEQYF	TGTGCCAGACGACAGGGGGCCGAGCAGTACTTC
TRBJ1-6	.	TRBV28	.	CASSLVEHNSPLHF	TGTGCCAGCAGTTTAGTGGAGCATAATTCACCCCTCCACTTT
TRBJ2-5	TRBD2	TRBV4-1	.	CASSQVWVRGAQETQYF	TGCGCCAGCAGCCAAGTATGGGTGCGGGGGGCCCAAGAGACCCAGTACTTC
TRBJ2-5	.	TRBV12-3/TRBV12-4	.	CASSSSDSRTQYF	TGTGCCAGCAGTTCGTCGGACTCCAGGACCCAGTACTTC
TRBJ1-2	TRBD1	TRBV7-8	.	CASSLGDRDRYYGYTF	TGTGCCAGCAGCTTAGGGGATAGGGACAGATACTATGGCTACACCTTC
TRBJ2-5	.	TRBV19	.	CASSIDLDQETQYF	TGTGCCAGTAGTATAGATCTTGACCAAGAGACCCAGTACTTC
TRBJ2-7	.	TRBV2	.	CASSDGLGPHYEQYF	TGTGCCAGCAGTGACGGACTGGGCCCGCACTACGAGCAGTACTTC
TRBJ1-3	.	TRBV7-9	.	CASSLRAGEHTIYF	TGTGCCAGCAGCTTAAGAGCGGGGGAGCACACCATATATTTT
TRBJ2-5	.	TRBV28	few	CASSPNGQSETQYF	TGTGCCAGCAGTCCGAACGGACAGTCAGAGACCCAGTACTTC
TRBJ2-5	.	TRBV5-1	.	CASSLGRQTRETQYF	TGCGCCAGCAGCTTGGGGAGACAGACCCGAGAGACCCAGTACTTC
TRBJ2-3	.	TRBV6-5	.	CATVGGTDTQYF	TGTGCCACCGTCGGGGGCACAGATACGCAGTATTTT
TRBJ1-2	.	TRBV6-5	.	CASSYSGASYGYTF	TGTGCCAGCAGTTACTCAGGGGCCTCCTATGGCTACACCTTC
TRBJ2-3	TRBD1	TRBV5-1	once	CASSLWTGVGTDTQYF	TGCGCCAGCAGCCTCTGGACAGGGGTCGGAACAGATACGCAGTATTTT
TRBJ2-3	TRBD1	TRBV4-1	few	CASSTPQGQAQYF	TGCGCCAGCAGCACCCCCCAAGGACAGGCGCAGTATTTT
TRBJ2-3	.	TRBV5-1	.	CASSWTPGSDTQYF	TGCGCCAGCAGCTGGACTCCGGGATCAGATACGCAGTATTTT
TRBJ2-1	TRBD2	TRBV10-2	few	CASSQGTSGGNEQFF	TGCGCCAGCAGCCAAGGGACTAGCGGGGGAAATGAGCAGTTCTTC
TRBJ1-5	.	TRBV14	.	CASSQGSDQPQHF	TGTGCCAGCAGCCAAGGCTCGGATCAGCCCCAGCATTTT
TRBJ2-7	TRBD1	TRBV5-6	.	CASSTILNRGVHEQYF	TGTGCCAGCAGCACAATATTGAACAGGGGGGTCCACGAGCAGTACTTC